This T cell receptor beta chain is from a study of metastatic and nonmetastatic thyroid tumors. Not a single patient had been given any form of treatment at any point before undergoing thyroid surgery. Study processing details: A distant-metastasis classifier for papillary thyroid cancer was built using CDR3 differences across clinicopathological groups. TCRdb re-called the PCR reads via MiXCR. None of the V and J calls come from the authors' own analysis; TCRdb made them. Found here are roughly 27,000 clones, about an eighth of them singletons; the top ten hold under 5%. Many counts were recorded for this clone. CDR3 length equals 16 residues. Germline V gene data show CDR1 as SGHAT and CDR2 as FQNNGV. Trimming took 5 bases from V and 10 from J; bases not matched to a gene: 15.

The V call is TRBV11-2, the J call TRBJ1-1; TRBD1 aligns across 11 bases. The sample consisted of blood. The sequence was collected from a female donor with papillary thyroid cancer or a benign thyroid nodule (not recorded which). Some clones in this sample may be carry-over from other donors' samples. CDR3 region: CASSSWTGGKTSGAFF. The CDR3 DNA sequence: TGTGCCAGCAGCAGTTGGACAGGGGGCAAGACGAGCGGAGCTTTCTTT. Based on the CDR3 plus reference TRBV11-2 and TRBJ1-1, the full variable domain is EAGVAQSPRYKIIEKRQSVAFWCNPISGHATLYWYQQILGQGPKLLIQFQNNGVVDDSQLPKDRFSAERLKGVDSTLKIQPAKLEDSAVYLCASSSWTGGKTSGAFFGQGTRLTVV.